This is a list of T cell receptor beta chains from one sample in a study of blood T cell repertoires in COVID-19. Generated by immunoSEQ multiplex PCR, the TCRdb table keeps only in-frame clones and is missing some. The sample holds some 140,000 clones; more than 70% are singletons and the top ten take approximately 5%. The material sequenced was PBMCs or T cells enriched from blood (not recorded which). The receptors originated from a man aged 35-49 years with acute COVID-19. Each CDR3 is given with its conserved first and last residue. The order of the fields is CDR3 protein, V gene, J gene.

CDR3: CASSSGTAGNTIYF; V: TRBV11-3; J: TRBJ1-3
CDR3: CASSPGGAYTEAFF; V: TRBV14; J: TRBJ1-1
CDR3: CASRSLSGTSVYEQYF; V: TRBV28; J: TRBJ2-7
CDR3: CASSQDGVNVVVSNYGYTF; V: TRBV4-1; J: TRBJ1-2
CDR3: CASSDRGPLNEQFF; V: TRBV27; J: TRBJ2-1
CDR3: CRGQGYNEQFF; V: TRBV20-1; J: TRBJ2-1
CDR3: CASSGQGRSGANVLTF; V: TRBV18; J: TRBJ2-6
CDR3: CAISELQANYGYTF; V: TRBV10-3; J: TRBJ1-2
CDR3: CASCPGGVSEQYF; V: TRBV6-5; J: TRBJ2-7
CDR3: CASSLGPRASGANVLTF; V: TRBV11-2; J: TRBJ2-6
CDR3: CASSPTGGREKLFF; V: TRBV2; J: TRBJ1-4
CDR3: CASSPEASGRRTYNEQFF; V: TRBV7-6; J: TRBJ2-1
CDR3: CASSYTPGQLPNQPQHF; V: TRBV6-2/TRBV6-3; J: TRBJ1-5
CDR3: CASREGGSNYYEQYF; V: TRBV7-8; J: TRBJ2-7
CDR3: CASSKIKGAGTEAFF; V: TRBV2; J: TRBJ1-1
CDR3: CASSLSERVRWYF; V: TRBV7-2; J: TRBJ2-5
CDR3: CASSQERQGTQHF; V: TRBV3-1/TRBV3-2; J: TRBJ1-5
CDR3: CASSVASGTNNEQFF; V: TRBV9; J: TRBJ2-1
CDR3: CASSITDLRTDTQYF; V: TRBV19; J: TRBJ2-3
CDR3: CSVGGQEDQPQHF; V: TRBV29-1; J: TRBJ1-5
CDR3: CASSRGGIDNEQFF; V: TRBV11-3; J: TRBJ2-1
CDR3: CATKAVNSGNTIYF; V: TRBV7-2; J: TRBJ1-3
CDR3: CASSLYRGRTDTQYF; V: TRBV28; J: TRBJ2-3
CDR3: CASSLDRRSYEQYF; V: TRBV5-4; J: TRBJ2-7
CDR3: CASPQGWNYEQYF; V: TRBV28; J: TRBJ2-7
CDR3: CASRDTNTGELFF; V: TRBV6-5; J: TRBJ2-2
CDR3: CASSLEGPFHTF; V: TRBV5-1; J: TRBJ1-2
CDR3: CASSFGTGDSEQYF; V: TRBV11-3; J: TRBJ2-7
CDR3: CASSWTSGDEQYF; V: TRBV9; J: TRBJ2-7
CDR3: CASSWSGKDGELFF; V: TRBV19; J: TRBJ2-2
CDR3: CASSGQGNTEAFF; V: TRBV6-5; J: TRBJ1-1
CDR3: CATATSGDTYEQYF; V: TRBV2; J: TRBJ2-7
CDR3: CASSPGLTSEAFF; V: TRBV5-4; J: TRBJ1-1
CDR3: CATSDPVVGRAGNEQFF; V: TRBV24-1; J: TRBJ2-1
CDR3: CASSSRASGPNEQFF; V: TRBV7-6; J: TRBJ2-1
CDR3: CASSGGQGARGGYTF; V: TRBV5-4; J: TRBJ1-2